This T cell receptor beta chain was obtained from a study of blood T cells in healthy people across ages. The CDR3 covers 15 residues. After removal of 0 bases from V and 6 bases from J, the junction contained 7 bases not matched to a gene. Germline V gene sequence: CDR1 MGHRA, CDR2 YSYEKL. PCR was performed a second time for roughly 7 to 12 cycles using a sample-barcoded 5' primer and a J-beta primer mix. TCRdb passed the 5' RACE reads through MiXCR, listing each CDR3 protein once. This sample carries some 1,800,000 distinct CDR3 sequences, roughly two fifths of them seen once, and the ten largest clones take roughly 23%.

The sequencing sample was made of blood. The rearrangement links TRBV4-1 to TRBJ2-7; 8 nucleotides align to TRBD1. This TCR derives from a human donor in good health. The CDR3 nucleotides are TGCGCCAGCAGCCAAGAACCAGGACAGGGAGGCGAGCAGTACTTC. Its translation is CASSQEPGQGGEQYF.